This T cell receptor beta chain was identified in a study of OX40 agonist ivuxolimab in advanced cancers. Study-level background: Those treated in dose escalation had hepatocellular carcinoma, melanoma, renal cell cancer or head and neck cancer. Study results and limitations: Fewer expanded clones were found on average in CD4+ than in CD8+ T cells.

TCRdb's copy holds only in-frame clones and misses some; the assay was immunoSEQ multiplex PCR. The data contain roughly 64,000 clones, roughly 80% of them seen just once; the ten biggest clones take up roughly 5.2%. Of note for this clone: Its antigen is unidentified.

The CDR3 covers 12 residues. V lost 9 bases, J lost 4 bases, and 13 bases lay in between. Germline V gene sequence: CDR1 LNHDA, CDR2 SQIVND (reference sequence). The sample here was CD4+ or CD8+ T cells sorted from blood, taken in a trial of the OX40 agonist ivuxolimab. The genes are TRBV19 and TRBJ2-7; the D gene is possibly TRBD2 (6 bases). The sequence derives from an adult with an advanced solid tumor such as melanoma, head and neck, liver or kidney cancer. The CDR3 DNA reads TGTGCCAGCGGGAGTACGGGATACGAGCAGTACTTC. Encoded protein: CASGSTGYEQYF.